The 2 T cell receptor beta chains in this list originate from one sample, sequenced in a study of regulatory T cells in long-lasting Graves disease (dated by TCRdb to about 2021). Library preparation was by multiplex PCR. Instrument used: Illumina HiSeq 4000. To build TCR beta libraries, CDR3 regions were amplified by Arm-PCR using iRepertoire HTBI primers. The public reads were reanalyzed by TCRdb: fastp trimming at Q25, MiXCR alignment, in-frame beta chains only. Rows matching on CDR3 protein sequence are summarized as one entry with the most common DNA and genes. This sample has about 450,000 distinct CDR3 sequences in its table, and roughly 15% of those were observed once. Roughly 10% of the sample lies in the top ten. The sample's time point, from its label and the paper: newly diagnosed GD, antithyroid drugs for less than 3 months. For both TCR sequencing and RNA sequencing, RNA was extracted from PBMCs using TRIzol.

The sample also formed part of further work on T cells in Graves' hyperthyroidism and ophthalmopathy.

The sequencing here drew on peripheral blood mononuclear cells (PBMCs), taken at new diagnosis, from a patient treated with antithyroid drugs. The receptors stem from a woman under 40 with Graves disease. Donor details come from another sample of the same person, matched by shared clones.

The chain has TRBV2 and TRBJ2-1; 8 bases are a match to TRBD1. Germline-derived CDR1 and CDR2 are SNHLY and FYNNEI. V gave up 4 bases and J gave up 5 bases; unmatched junction bases: 4. The CDR3 extends over 14 amino acids. CDR3 loop: CASSVGDRNNEQFF. In nucleotides, the CDR3 is TGTGCCAGCAGTGTAGGGGACAGGAACAATGAGCAGTTCTTC.

This clonotype was counted a few times. The V and J genes are TRBV19 and TRBJ1-1; weak D call: TRBD1 (5 bases). CDR1 LNHDA and CDR2 SQIVND come from the germline V gene (reference sequence). CDR3 length: 12 amino acids. Trimming left V 3 bases short and J 7 bases short, with 9 bases between. This CDR3 is CASSMGGNEAFF. The CDR3 DNA sequence: TGTGCCAGTAGTATGGGGGGGAATGAAGCTTTCTTT.